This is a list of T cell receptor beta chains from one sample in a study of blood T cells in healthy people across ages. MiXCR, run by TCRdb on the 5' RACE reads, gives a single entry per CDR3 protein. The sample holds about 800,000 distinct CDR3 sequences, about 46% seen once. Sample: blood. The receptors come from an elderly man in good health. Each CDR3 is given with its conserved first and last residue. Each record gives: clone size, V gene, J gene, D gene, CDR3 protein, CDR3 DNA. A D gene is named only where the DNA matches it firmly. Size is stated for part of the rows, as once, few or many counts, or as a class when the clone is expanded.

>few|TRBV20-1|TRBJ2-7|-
CSARGKGSSYEQYF
TGCAGTGCTAGAGGAAAGGGCTCCTCCTACGAGCAGTACTTC
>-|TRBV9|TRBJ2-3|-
CASSVESSIVDTQYF
TGTGCCAGCAGCGTAGAAAGTAGCATTGTGGATACGCAGTATTTT
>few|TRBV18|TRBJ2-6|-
CASSPTVSGANVLTF
TGTGCCAGCTCCCCGACAGTCTCTGGGGCCAACGTCCTGACTTTC
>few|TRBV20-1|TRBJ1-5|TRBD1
CSAPGTGGDQPQHF
TGCAGTGCTCCCGGGACAGGGGGGGATCAGCCCCAGCATTTT
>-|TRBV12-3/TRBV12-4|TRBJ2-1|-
CASSLDRARFF
TGTGCCAGCAGTTTAGACAGGGCTAGGTTCTTC
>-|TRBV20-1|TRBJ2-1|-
CRARDRRGYNEQFF
TGCCGTGCTAGAGATCGGCGGGGTTACAATGAGCAGTTCTTC
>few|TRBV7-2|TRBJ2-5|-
CASSWGAEQETQYF
TGTGCCAGCAGCTGGGGGGCAGAGCAAGAGACCCAGTACTTC
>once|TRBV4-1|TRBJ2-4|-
CASSQEGAGGNIQYF
TGCGCCAGCAGCCAAGAGGGGGCTGGGGGAAACATTCAGTACTTC
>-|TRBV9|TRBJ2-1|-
CASSPSVLEQFF
TGTGCCAGCAGCCCTTCGGTTTTGGAGCAGTTCTTC
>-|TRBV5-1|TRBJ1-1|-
CASSQWGQNTEAFF
TGCGCCAGCAGCCAATGGGGACAGAACACTGAAGCTTTCTTT
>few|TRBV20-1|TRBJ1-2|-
CSAYKDSSNYGYTF
TGCAGTGCCTATAAGGACAGTTCTAACTATGGCTACACCTTC
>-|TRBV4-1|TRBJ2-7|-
CASSQDREFVYEQYF
TGCGCCAGCAGCCAAGATAGGGAATTCGTCTACGAGCAGTACTTC
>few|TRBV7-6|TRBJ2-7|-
CASSLEAGRTYEQYF
TGTGCCAGCAGCTTAGAGGCAGGGAGGACCTACGAGCAGTACTTC
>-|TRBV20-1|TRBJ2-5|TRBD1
CSTEGQGKETQYF
TGCAGTACGGAGGGACAGGGGAAAGAGACCCAGTACTTC
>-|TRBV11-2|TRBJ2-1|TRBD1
CASSISLDRGANNEQFF
TGTGCCAGCAGCATTTCGTTGGACAGGGGCGCAAACAATGAGCAGTTCTTC
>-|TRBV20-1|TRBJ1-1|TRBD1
CSASNRGPGGAFF
TGCAGTGCTAGTAACAGGGGACCGGGGGGAGCTTTCTTT
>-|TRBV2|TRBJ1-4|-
CASRDRETSEKLFF
TGTGCCAGCAGGGACCGGGAGACGAGTGAAAAACTGTTTTTT
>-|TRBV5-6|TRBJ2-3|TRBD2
CASSRTSGRDTQYF
TGCGCCAGCAGCCGGACTAGCGGGAGAGATACGCAGTATTTT
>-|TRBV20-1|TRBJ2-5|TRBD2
CSARDLESSGSPETQYF
TGCAGTGCTAGAGATCTCGAGTCGAGCGGGAGCCCAGAGACCCAGTACTTC
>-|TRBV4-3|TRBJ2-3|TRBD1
CASSQGGQDTGTQYF
TGCGCCAGCAGCCAAGGCGGACAGGACACAGGTACGCAGTATTTT
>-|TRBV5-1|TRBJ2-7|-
CASSSSGTGNYEQYF
TGCGCCAGCAGCTCATCCGGGACCGGTAACTACGAGCAGTACTTC
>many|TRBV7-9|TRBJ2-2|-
CASSFGDSLGAGELFF
TGTGCCAGCAGCTTTGGAGATAGCCTGGGCGCCGGGGAGCTGTTTTTT
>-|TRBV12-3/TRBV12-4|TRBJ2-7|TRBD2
CASSLGSGLYEQYF
TGTGCCAGCAGTTTGGGTAGCGGGCTCTACGAGCAGTACTTC
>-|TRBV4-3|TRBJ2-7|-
CASSQDYTDSYEQYF
TGCGCCAGCAGCCAAGATTATACGGACAGCTACGAGCAGTACTTC
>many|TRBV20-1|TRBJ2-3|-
CSASGVDTQYF
TGCAGTGCTAGCGGGGTAGATACGCAGTATTTT
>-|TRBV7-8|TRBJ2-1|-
CASSTIRSRQEQFF
TGTGCCAGCAGCACCATCCGAAGCAGACAAGAGCAGTTCTTC
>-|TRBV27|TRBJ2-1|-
CASSLSDGGYNEQFF
TGTGCCAGCAGTCTCAGTGACGGGGGCTACAATGAGCAGTTCTTC
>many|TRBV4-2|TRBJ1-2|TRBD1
CASSQGGTGVNSYGYTF
TGTGCCAGCAGCCAAGGCGGGACAGGGGTTAATAGCTATGGCTACACCTTC
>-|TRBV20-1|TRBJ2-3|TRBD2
CSWGLAGNTDTQYF
TGCAGCTGGGGACTAGCGGGTAACACAGATACGCAGTATTTT
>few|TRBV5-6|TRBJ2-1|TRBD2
CASSYPGLAYNEQFF
TGTGCCAGCAGTTATCCGGGACTAGCTTACAATGAGCAGTTCTTC
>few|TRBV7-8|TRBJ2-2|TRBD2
CASRGLVSGELFF
TGTGCCAGCAGGGGACTAGTTTCCGGGGAGCTGTTTTTT
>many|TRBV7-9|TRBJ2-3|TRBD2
CASSLGLDRTDTQYF
TGTGCCAGCAGCTTGGGACTAGATCGCACAGATACGCAGTATTTT
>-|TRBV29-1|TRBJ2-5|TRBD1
CSVATGAQETQYF
TGCAGCGTTGCGACAGGGGCACAAGAGACCCAGTACTTC
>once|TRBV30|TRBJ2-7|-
CAWSEDSAIFLYEQYF
TGTGCCTGGAGTGAGGACAGCGCTATTTTTCTCTACGAGCAGTACTTC
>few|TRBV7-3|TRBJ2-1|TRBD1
CASQDSTGNEQFF
TGTGCCAGCCAGGACTCGACAGGGAATGAGCAGTTCTTC
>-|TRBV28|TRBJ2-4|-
CASSLSMESLAKNIQYF
TGTGCCAGCAGTTTATCCATGGAGTCCTTAGCCAAAAACATTCAGTACTTC
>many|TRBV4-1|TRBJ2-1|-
CASSQGGLTGTGSEFF
TGCGCCAGCAGCCAAGGTGGTTTGACAGGGACTGGATCCGAGTTCTTC
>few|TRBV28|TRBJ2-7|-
CASIDGSSYEQYF
TGTGCCAGCATAGACGGGAGCTCCTACGAGCAGTACTTC
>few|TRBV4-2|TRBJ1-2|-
CASSPPERDYGYTF
TGTGCCAGCAGCCCTCCGGAGCGGGATTATGGCTACACCTTC
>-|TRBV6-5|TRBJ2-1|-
CASSYISSSPLNEQFF
TGTGCCAGCAGTTACATTTCGTCTAGCCCACTGAATGAGCAGTTCTTC
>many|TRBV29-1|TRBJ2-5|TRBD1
CSVATGVSQETQYF
TGCAGCGTTGCGACAGGGGTATCTCAAGAGACCCAGTACTTC
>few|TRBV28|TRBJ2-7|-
CASGGQIYEQYF
TGTGCCAGCGGGGGGCAGATCTACGAGCAGTACTTC
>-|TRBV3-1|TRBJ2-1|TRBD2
CASSQVAGVHEQFF
TGTGCCAGCAGCCAAGTTGCGGGAGTGCATGAGCAGTTCTTC
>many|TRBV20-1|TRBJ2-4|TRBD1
CSAKGGRDIVNIQYF
TGCAGTGCTAAAGGGGGCCGGGACATAGTGAACATTCAGTACTTC
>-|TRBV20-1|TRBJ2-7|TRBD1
CSAGGQGPYEQYF
TGCAGTGCTGGTGGACAGGGCCCCTACGAGCAGTACTTC
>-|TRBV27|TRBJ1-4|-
CASSLSGRGEKLFF
TGTGCCAGCAGTTTATCGGGGCGTGGGGAAAAACTGTTTTTT
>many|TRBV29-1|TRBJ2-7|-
CSVFVERITTPHPAEQYF
TGCAGCGTTTTCGTGGAGAGGATCACCACCCCTCATCCGGCCGAGCAGTACTTC
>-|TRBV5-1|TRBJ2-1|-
CASSLLSGGIDEQFF
TGCGCCAGCAGCTTACTATCGGGCGGGATAGATGAGCAGTTCTTC
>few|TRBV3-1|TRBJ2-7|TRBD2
CASSQDMGAGGSYEQYF
TGTGCCAGCAGCCAAGACATGGGAGCGGGGGGGTCGTACGAGCAGTACTTC
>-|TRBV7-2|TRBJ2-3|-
CASSLEVGGGGTDTQYF
TGTGCCAGCAGCTTAGAAGTGGGAGGGGGTGGCACAGATACGCAGTATTTT
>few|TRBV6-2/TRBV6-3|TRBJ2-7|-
CASRNGERYEQYF
TGTGCCAGCAGGAATGGGGAACGCTACGAGCAGTACTTC
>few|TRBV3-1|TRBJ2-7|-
CASTSDTRYEQYF
TGTGCCAGCACCTCGGACACGAGGTACGAGCAGTACTTC
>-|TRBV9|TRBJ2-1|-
CASSTRGAGAYNEQFF
TGTGCCAGCAGCACGAGGGGGGCGGGAGCGTACAATGAGCAGTTCTTC
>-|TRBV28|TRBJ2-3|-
CASSPTRTLSDTQYF
TGTGCCAGCAGCCCAACTAGGACGTTATCAGATACGCAGTATTTT
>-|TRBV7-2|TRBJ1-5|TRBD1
CASSLEDREYQPQHF
TGTGCCAGCAGCCTAGAGGACAGGGAATATCAGCCTCAGCATTTT
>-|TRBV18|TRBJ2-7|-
CASSPPEVPYEQYF
TGTGCCAGCTCACCACCGGAGGTACCCTACGAGCAGTACTTC
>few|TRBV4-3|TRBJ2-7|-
CASSQFSESSYEQYF
TGCGCCAGCAGCCAATTTAGCGAGAGCTCCTACGAGCAGTACTTC
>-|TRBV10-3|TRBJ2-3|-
CAIRQGSTDTQYF
TGTGCCATCAGACAGGGCAGCACAGATACGCAGTATTTT
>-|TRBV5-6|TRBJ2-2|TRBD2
CASSRRGGNTGELFF
TGTGCCAGCAGCCGTCGGGGGGGGAACACCGGGGAGCTGTTTTTT